The rows below give T cell receptor beta chains drawn from one sample of a study of cytomegalovirus exposure and HLA in healthy donors. The assay was immunoSEQ multiplex PCR, and TCRdb's table has in-frame clones only and misses some. Of 60,000 to 70,000 clones in the sample, 70% to 80% were seen once. The sample comprised PBMCs. The source of these receptors is a man aged 45-65 years in good health and CMV-seronegative. CDR3s include the opening cysteine and the closing phenylalanine or tryptophan. The D gene is left open where the match is weak. Expanded clones are given a class, and other clones once, few, many or no size at all.

abundance: -
v_gene: TRBV15
d_gene: TRBD2
j_gene: TRBJ2-5
CDR3aa: CATSRTLAGAGETQYF
CDR3nt: TGTGCCACCAGCAGAACCTTAGCGGGAGCCGGTGAGACCCAGTACTTC

abundance: -
v_gene: TRBV29-1
d_gene: -
j_gene: TRBJ1-5
CDR3aa: CSVKQGSSNQPQHF
CDR3nt: TGCAGCGTCAAACAGGGATCAAGCAATCAGCCCCAGCATTTT

abundance: -
v_gene: TRBV5-8
d_gene: -
j_gene: TRBJ1-5
CDR3aa: CASSPRAGDSNQPQHF
CDR3nt: TGTGCCAGCAGCCCCCGGGCAGGGGATAGCAATCAGCCCCAGCATTTT

abundance: -
v_gene: TRBV5-1
d_gene: TRBD1
j_gene: TRBJ2-2
CDR3aa: CASRAGQGANANTGELFF
CDR3nt: TGCGCCAGCAGAGCGGGACAGGGGGCGAACGCGAACACCGGGGAGCTGTTTTTT

abundance: -
v_gene: TRBV19
d_gene: -
j_gene: TRBJ1-2
CDR3aa: CASSTRFELHTF
CDR3nt: TGTGCCAGTAGTACCCGATTCGAGTTACACACCTTC

abundance: -
v_gene: TRBV30
d_gene: -
j_gene: TRBJ1-5
CDR3aa: CAWSVRGSIRQPQHF
CDR3nt: TGTGCCTGGAGTGTACGGGGGTCAATTCGTCAGCCCCAGCATTTT

abundance: few
v_gene: TRBV11-2
d_gene: -
j_gene: TRBJ1-4
CDR3aa: CASSYSATNEKLFF
CDR3nt: TGTGCCAGCAGCTACAGTGCAACTAATGAAAAACTGTTTTTT

abundance: few
v_gene: TRBV6-1
d_gene: TRBD1
j_gene: TRBJ1-1
CDR3aa: CASRRDSMNTEAFF
CDR3nt: TGTGCCAGCAGGAGGGACAGCATGAACACTGAAGCTTTCTTT

abundance: -
v_gene: TRBV5-8
d_gene: TRBD1
j_gene: TRBJ1-2
CDR3aa: CASSLGRGDGYTF
CDR3nt: TGTGCCAGCAGCTTGGGCAGGGGGGATGGCTACACCTTC

abundance: -
v_gene: TRBV6-5
d_gene: -
j_gene: TRBJ2-4
CDR3aa: CASSREAKNIQYF
CDR3nt: TGTGCCAGCAGCCGGGAAGCCAAAAACATTCAGTACTTC

abundance: -
v_gene: TRBV7-6
d_gene: -
j_gene: TRBJ1-2
CDR3aa: CASSFNLAPSYGYTF
CDR3nt: TGTGCCAGCAGCTTTAATCTCGCGCCCTCATATGGCTACACCTTC

abundance: once
v_gene: TRBV5-6
d_gene: TRBD2
j_gene: TRBJ2-1
CDR3aa: CASSLLSGGPTGDEQFF
CDR3nt: TGTGCCAGCAGCTTGCTGAGCGGGGGCCCTACAGGAGATGAGCAGTTCTTC

abundance: -
v_gene: TRBV5-1
d_gene: TRBD1
j_gene: TRBJ2-1
CDR3aa: CASSLRDRGSNEQFF
CDR3nt: TGCGCCAGCAGCCTCCGGGACAGGGGAAGCAATGAGCAGTTCTTC

abundance: -
v_gene: TRBV9
d_gene: -
j_gene: TRBJ2-1
CDR3aa: CASSSQTGYNEQFF
CDR3nt: TGTGCCAGCAGCTCCCAGACAGGCTACAATGAGCAGTTCTTC

abundance: -
v_gene: TRBV7-6
d_gene: -
j_gene: TRBJ2-7
CDR3aa: CASSFAGNEQYF
CDR3nt: TGTGCCAGCAGCTTCGCAGGGAACGAGCAGTACTTC

abundance: -
v_gene: TRBV6-5
d_gene: -
j_gene: TRBJ2-5
CDR3aa: CASSYNPGNQETQYF
CDR3nt: TGTGCCAGCAGTTACAATCCGGGGAACCAAGAGACCCAGTACTTC

abundance: medium-sized
v_gene: TRBV5-4
d_gene: TRBD1
j_gene: TRBJ1-4
CDR3aa: CASSLQGSTEKLFF
CDR3nt: TGTGCCAGCAGCTTACAGGGGAGCACTGAAAAACTGTTTTTT

abundance: -
v_gene: TRBV27
d_gene: TRBD2
j_gene: TRBJ2-1
CDR3aa: CTSSLAGGQMGEQFF
CDR3nt: TGTACCAGCAGTCTAGCGGGGGGGCAGATGGGTGAGCAGTTCTTC

abundance: -
v_gene: TRBV5-6
d_gene: TRBD2
j_gene: TRBJ2-5
CDR3aa: CASSFGWEGRETQYF
CDR3nt: TGTGCCAGCAGCTTTGGGTGGGAGGGCCGTGAGACCCAGTACTTC

abundance: few
v_gene: TRBV13
d_gene: -
j_gene: TRBJ2-5
CDR3aa: CASSSIRGQETQYF
CDR3nt: TGTGCCAGCAGCTCGATCAGGGGCCAAGAGACCCAGTACTTC

abundance: -
v_gene: TRBV5-6
d_gene: -
j_gene: TRBJ2-5
CDR3aa: CASSFASQETQYF
CDR3nt: TGTGCCAGCAGCTTCGCCAGCCAAGAGACCCAGTACTTC

abundance: once
v_gene: TRBV7-8
d_gene: -
j_gene: TRBJ2-1
CDR3aa: CASSPVSTYNEQFF
CDR3nt: TGTGCCAGCAGCCCTGTAAGCACCTACAATGAGCAGTTCTTC

abundance: -
v_gene: TRBV10-1
d_gene: -
j_gene: TRBJ2-7
CDR3aa: CASSGGRQGLPYEQYF
CDR3nt: TGCGCCAGCAGTGGGGGTAGGCAGGGCCTACCCTACGAGCAGTACTTC

abundance: few
v_gene: TRBV28
d_gene: -
j_gene: TRBJ2-7
CDR3aa: CASSLMGTSSYEQYF
CDR3nt: TGTGCCAGCAGTTTAATGGGCACTTCCTCCTACGAGCAGTACTTC

abundance: -
v_gene: TRBV6-1
d_gene: TRBD2
j_gene: TRBJ2-7
CDR3aa: CASSERPPSGGFTYEQYF
CDR3nt: TGTGCCAGCAGTGAAAGGCCTCCTAGCGGGGGCTTTACCTACGAGCAGTACTTC

abundance: once
v_gene: TRBV18
d_gene: -
j_gene: TRBJ1-6
CDR3aa: CASSQNGGAPLHF
CDR3nt: TGTGCCAGCTCGCAAAATGGGGGGGCACCCCTCCACTTT

abundance: -
v_gene: TRBV19
d_gene: -
j_gene: TRBJ1-2
CDR3aa: CASSPYTTVSYGYTF
CDR3nt: TGTGCCAGTAGTCCGTACACGACAGTATCCTATGGCTACACCTTC

abundance: -
v_gene: TRBV5-4
d_gene: -
j_gene: TRBJ1-2
CDR3aa: CASSPGQRSYGYTF
CDR3nt: TGTGCCAGCAGCCCCGGACAGCGATCCTATGGCTACACCTTC

abundance: -
v_gene: TRBV2
d_gene: TRBD1
j_gene: TRBJ2-3
CDR3aa: CASIFLGQGYTDTQYF
CDR3nt: TGTGCCAGCATATTCCTGGGACAGGGGTACACAGATACGCAGTATTTT

abundance: -
v_gene: TRBV6-1
d_gene: TRBD2
j_gene: TRBJ2-7
CDR3aa: CASSAQLAGESYEQYF
CDR3nt: TGTGCCAGCAGTGCCCAACTAGCGGGGGAATCCTACGAGCAGTACTTC

abundance: -
v_gene: TRBV28
d_gene: TRBD1
j_gene: TRBJ1-4
CDR3aa: CASSPGTENEKLFF
CDR3nt: TGTGCCAGCAGCCCCGGGACAGAAAATGAAAAACTGTTTTTT

abundance: -
v_gene: TRBV14
d_gene: -
j_gene: TRBJ1-1
CDR3aa: CASSQEDGSNTEAFF
CDR3nt: TGTGCCAGCAGCCAGGAGGACGGCTCGAACACTGAAGCTTTCTTT

abundance: -
v_gene: TRBV30
d_gene: -
j_gene: TRBJ2-7
CDR3aa: CAWSLNRVYEQYF
CDR3nt: TGTGCCTGGAGCCTAAACAGGGTCTACGAGCAGTACTTC

abundance: -
v_gene: TRBV15
d_gene: TRBD2
j_gene: TRBJ2-5
CDR3aa: CATSKGLAQETQYF
CDR3nt: TGTGCCACCAGCAAGGGACTAGCTCAGGAGACCCAGTACTTC

abundance: -
v_gene: TRBV7-3
d_gene: -
j_gene: TRBJ1-1
CDR3aa: CASSRGGALDTEAFF
CDR3nt: TGTGCCAGCAGCCGTGGGGGCGCTTTGGACACTGAAGCTTTCTTT

abundance: -
v_gene: TRBV4-1
d_gene: -
j_gene: TRBJ2-7
CDR3aa: CASSQDPLSSYEQYF
CDR3nt: TGCGCCAGCAGCCAAGATCCCTTGAGCTCCTACGAGCAGTACTTC

abundance: -
v_gene: TRBV30
d_gene: -
j_gene: TRBJ2-7
CDR3aa: CAWSVKFGEQYF
CDR3nt: TGTGCCTGGAGTGTAAAGTTCGGCGAGCAGTACTTC

abundance: few
v_gene: TRBV7-6
d_gene: TRBD1
j_gene: TRBJ1-1
CDR3aa: CASSLVQGEGTEAFF
CDR3nt: TGTGCCAGCAGCTTAGTGCAGGGGGAAGGGACTGAAGCTTTCTTT

abundance: -
v_gene: TRBV2
d_gene: -
j_gene: TRBJ1-1
CDR3aa: CASSVELYGAFF
CDR3nt: TGTGCCAGCAGTGTGGAGCTCTATGGAGCTTTCTTT

abundance: -
v_gene: TRBV4-2
d_gene: -
j_gene: TRBJ1-2
CDR3aa: CASSQVWGEDGYTF
CDR3nt: TGTGCCAGCAGCCAAGTTTGGGGGGAGGATGGCTACACCTTC

abundance: -
v_gene: TRBV19
d_gene: TRBD2
j_gene: TRBJ2-3
CDR3aa: CASSNRLAGTDTQYF
CDR3nt: TGTGCCAGTTCTAACCGACTAGCGGGCACAGATACGCAGTATTTT

abundance: -
v_gene: TRBV28
d_gene: TRBD2
j_gene: TRBJ2-1
CDR3aa: CASSQLAGAYNEQFF
CDR3nt: TGTGCCAGCAGCCAACTAGCGGGGGCCTACAATGAGCAGTTCTTC

abundance: -
v_gene: TRBV27
d_gene: TRBD2
j_gene: TRBJ2-7
CDR3aa: CASSLRPLGTSFYEQYF
CDR3nt: TGTGCCAGCAGTTTACGCCCACTAGGGACTAGTTTTTACGAGCAGTACTTC

abundance: -
v_gene: TRBV4-2
d_gene: TRBD1
j_gene: TRBJ1-4
CDR3aa: CASSTAGTGDEKLFF
CDR3nt: TGTGCCAGCAGCACAGCCGGGACAGGGGATGAAAAACTGTTTTTT

abundance: -
v_gene: TRBV7-8
d_gene: TRBD2
j_gene: TRBJ2-4
CDR3aa: CASSQNPSTSGRGVIQYF
CDR3nt: TGTGCCAGCAGCCAAAACCCGTCGACTAGCGGGAGAGGGGTCATTCAGTACTTC

abundance: -
v_gene: TRBV30
d_gene: -
j_gene: TRBJ2-2
CDR3aa: CAWSTNRVGGELFF
CDR3nt: TGTGCCTGGAGCACAAACAGGGTTGGCGGGGAGCTGTTTTTT

abundance: -
v_gene: TRBV27
d_gene: -
j_gene: TRBJ2-7
CDR3aa: CASSLNRNYEQYF
CDR3nt: TGTGCCAGCAGTTTAAACAGAAACTACGAGCAGTACTTC

abundance: -
v_gene: TRBV5-1
d_gene: TRBD2
j_gene: TRBJ2-1
CDR3aa: CASSLASGSSNEQFF
CDR3nt: TGCGCCAGCAGCTTGGCTAGCGGGAGTTCCAATGAGCAGTTCTTC

abundance: once
v_gene: TRBV30
d_gene: -
j_gene: TRBJ1-1
CDR3aa: CAWSVYSTGNTEAFF
CDR3nt: TGTGCCTGGAGTGTATATTCGACAGGGAACACTGAAGCTTTCTTT

abundance: -
v_gene: TRBV28
d_gene: -
j_gene: TRBJ1-5
CDR3aa: CASRDRKEYPYQPQHF
CDR3nt: TGTGCCAGCAGAGACAGGAAAGAATACCCTTATCAGCCCCAGCATTTT